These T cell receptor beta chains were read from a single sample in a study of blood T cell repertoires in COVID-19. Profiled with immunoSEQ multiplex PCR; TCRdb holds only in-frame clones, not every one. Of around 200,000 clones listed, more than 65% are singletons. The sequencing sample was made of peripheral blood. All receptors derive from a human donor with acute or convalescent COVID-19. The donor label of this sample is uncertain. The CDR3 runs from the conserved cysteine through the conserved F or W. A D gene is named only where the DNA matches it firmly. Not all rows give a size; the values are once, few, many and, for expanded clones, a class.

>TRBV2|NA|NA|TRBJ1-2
CASSRDYGYTF
TGTGCCAGCAGCCGAGACTATGGCTACACCTTC
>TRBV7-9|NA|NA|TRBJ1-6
CASSLAGANKPLHF
TGTGCCAGCAGCTTAGCGGGGGCCAATAAACCCCTCCACTTT
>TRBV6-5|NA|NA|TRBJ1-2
CASSGTAWGGYTF
TGTGCCAGCAGCGGGACTGCCTGGGGTGGCTACACCTTC
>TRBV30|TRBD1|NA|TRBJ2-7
CAWSVDGTGAHEQYF
TGTGCCTGGAGTGTAGACGGGACAGGGGCCCACGAGCAGTACTTC
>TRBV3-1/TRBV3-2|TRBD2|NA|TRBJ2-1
CASSQESGRNEQFF
TGTGCCAGCAGCCAAGAAAGCGGGAGGAATGAGCAGTTCTTC
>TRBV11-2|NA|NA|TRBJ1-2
CASSLGPSNYGYTF
TGTGCCAGCAGCTTAGGGCCCTCGAACTATGGCTACACCTTC
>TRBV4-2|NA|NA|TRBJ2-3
CASSQDRAADTQYF
TGTGCCAGCAGCCAAGACAGGGCCGCAGATACGCAGTATTTT
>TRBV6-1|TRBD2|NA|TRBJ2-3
CASRSGGDTDTQYF
TGTGCCAGCAGAAGCGGGGGGGACACAGATACGCAGTATTTT
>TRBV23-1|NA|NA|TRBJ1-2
CASSQFWRAGYTF
TGCGCCAGCAGTCAATTCTGGAGGGCTGGCTACACCTTC
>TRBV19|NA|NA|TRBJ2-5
CASSISGPQETQYF
TGTGCCAGTAGTATCAGCGGACCCCAAGAGACCCAGTACTTC
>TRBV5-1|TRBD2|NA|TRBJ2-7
CASSATSASEQYF
TGCGCCAGCAGCGCGACTAGCGCAAGCGAGCAGTACTTC
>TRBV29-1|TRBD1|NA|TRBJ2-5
CSDRDSQETQYF
TGCAGCGACCGGGACAGCCAAGAGACCCAGTACTTC
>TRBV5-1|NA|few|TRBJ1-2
CASSATPGGPGYTF
TGCGCCAGCAGCGCCACCCCGGGGGGCCCTGGCTACACCTTC
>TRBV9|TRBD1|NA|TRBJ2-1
CASSLGQSSYNEQFF
TGTGCCAGCAGCCTGGGACAGAGCTCCTACAATGAGCAGTTCTTC
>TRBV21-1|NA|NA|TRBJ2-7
CASTGLAGEPLEQYF
TGTGCCAGCACCGGACTAGCGGGAGAACCCCTCGAGCAGTACTTC
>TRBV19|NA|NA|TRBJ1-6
CASSISDSFNSPLHF
TGTGCCAGTAGTATAAGCGACAGTTTCAATTCACCCCTCCACTTT
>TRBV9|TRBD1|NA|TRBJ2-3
CASSVIAGGGTQYF
TGTGCCAGCAGCGTAATTGCAGGGGGTGGTACGCAGTATTTT
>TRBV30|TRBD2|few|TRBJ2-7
CAWRLAGAGEQYF
TGTGCCTGGCGACTAGCGGGAGCGGGAGAGCAGTACTTC
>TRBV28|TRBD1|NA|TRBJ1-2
CASTSNAGTGVYGYTF
TGTGCCAGCACTTCCAACGCCGGGACAGGGGTCTATGGCTACACCTTC
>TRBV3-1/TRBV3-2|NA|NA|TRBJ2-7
CASSPEALAYEQYF
TGTGCCAGCAGCCCAGAAGCACTTGCCTACGAGCAGTACTTC
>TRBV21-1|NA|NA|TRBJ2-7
CASSKVGGGTACTYEQYF
NA
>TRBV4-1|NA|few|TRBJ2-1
CASSPGGSSYNEQFF
TGCGCCAGCAGCCCAGGAGGGAGCTCCTACAATGAGCAGTTCTTC
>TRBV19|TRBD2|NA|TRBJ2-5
CASSTWTSGVGTQYF
TGTGCCAGTAGTACCTGGACTAGCGGGGTGGGGACCCAGTACTTC
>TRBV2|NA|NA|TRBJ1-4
CASRANRVLASNEKLFF
TGTGCCAGCAGAGCTAACAGGGTATTAGCATCTAATGAAAAACTGTTTTTT
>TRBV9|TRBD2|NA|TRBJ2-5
CASSVASSLAGYVGETQYF
TGTGCCAGCAGCGTAGCTTCTTCGCTAGCGGGATATGTTGGGGAGACCCAGTACTTC
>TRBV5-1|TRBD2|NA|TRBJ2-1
CASRGASGPAHEQFF
TGCGCCAGCAGGGGGGCTAGCGGGCCAGCCCACGAGCAGTTCTTC
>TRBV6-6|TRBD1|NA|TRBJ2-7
CASSLQGSSYEQYF
TGTGCCAGCAGTTTACAGGGGAGCTCCTACGAGCAGTACTTC
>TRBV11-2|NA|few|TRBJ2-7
CASSTGQFASYEQYF
TGTGCCAGCAGCACAGGACAGTTTGCCTCCTACGAGCAGTACTTC
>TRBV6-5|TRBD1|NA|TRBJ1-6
CASRGTDSSSPLHF
TGTGCCAGCAGAGGGACAGATTCTTCTTCACCCCTCCACTTT
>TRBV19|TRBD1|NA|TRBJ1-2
CASARTGGNYGYTF
TGTGCCAGTGCACGGACAGGCGGCAACTATGGCTACACCTTC
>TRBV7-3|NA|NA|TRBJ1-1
CASSPGGDKTEAFF
TGTGCCAGCAGCCCCGGGGGGGATAAGACTGAAGCTTTCTTT
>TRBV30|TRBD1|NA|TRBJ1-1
CAWSVRGQGKAFF
TGTGCCTGGAGTGTACGGGGACAGGGCAAGGCTTTCTTT
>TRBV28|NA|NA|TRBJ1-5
CASTSGSNQPQHF
TGTGCCAGCACCTCCGGGTCCAATCAGCCCCAGCATTTT
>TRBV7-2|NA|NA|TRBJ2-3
CASSLVGGSGADTQYF
TGTGCCAGCAGCTTAGTCGGTGGGAGTGGGGCAGATACGCAGTATTTT
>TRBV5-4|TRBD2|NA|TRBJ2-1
CASSRLAGEGNEQFF
TGTGCCAGCAGCCGACTAGCGGGAGAGGGCAATGAGCAGTTCTTC
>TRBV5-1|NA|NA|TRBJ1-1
CASSLAPGAGEAFF
TGCGCCAGCAGCTTGGCCCCAGGTGCTGGAGAAGCTTTCTTT
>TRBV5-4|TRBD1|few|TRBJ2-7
CASSLGDRGEQYF
TGTGCCAGCAGCTTGGGAGACAGGGGGGAGCAGTACTTC
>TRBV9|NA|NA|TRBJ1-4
CASSPRGALGEKLFF
TGTGCCAGCAGCCCGCGCGGGGCCCTTGGGGAAAAACTGTTTTTT
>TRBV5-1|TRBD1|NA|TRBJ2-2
CASSFVPGTGVTGELFF
TGCGCCAGCAGCTTTGTCCCCGGGACAGGGGTCACCGGGGAGCTGTTTTTT
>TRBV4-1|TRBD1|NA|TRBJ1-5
CASSSLQGADNQPQHF
TGCGCCAGCAGCTCACTGCAGGGGGCGGACAATCAGCCCCAGCATTTT
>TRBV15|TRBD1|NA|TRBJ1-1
CATSRHIPRQGIVTTEAFF
TGTGCCACCAGCAGACACATACCCCGACAGGGGATTGTGACCACTGAAGCTTTCTTT
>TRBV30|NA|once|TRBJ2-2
CAWSGRLYTGELFF
TGTGCCTGGAGTGGGAGGCTCTACACCGGGGAGCTGTTTTTT
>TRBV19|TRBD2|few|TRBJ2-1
CASSRTSGRTYNEQFF
TGTGCCAGTAGTCGGACTAGCGGGAGAACTTACAATGAGCAGTTCTTC
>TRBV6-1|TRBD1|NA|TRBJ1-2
CASSEYGGQAKYTF
TGTGCCAGCAGTGAATATGGCGGACAGGCCAAGTACACCTTC
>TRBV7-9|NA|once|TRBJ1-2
CASSPDTDYGYTF
TGTGCCAGCAGCCCCGACACGGACTATGGCTACACCTTC
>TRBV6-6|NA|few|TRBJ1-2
CASSRSWQGRVNYGYTF
TGTGCCAGCAGCCGAAGCTGGCAGGGCCGGGTAAACTATGGCTACACCTTC
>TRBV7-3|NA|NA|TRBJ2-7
CASSWGRRGPHYEQYF
TGTGCCAGCAGCTGGGGACGGCGGGGCCCACACTACGAGCAGTACTTC
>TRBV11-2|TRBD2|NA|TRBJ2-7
CASSLSGRAEYEQYF
TGTGCCAGCAGCCTTAGCGGGAGGGCCGAATACGAGCAGTACTTC
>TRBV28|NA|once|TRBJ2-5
CASSSTGYQETQYF
TGTGCCAGCAGTTCCACAGGATACCAAGAGACCCAGTACTTC
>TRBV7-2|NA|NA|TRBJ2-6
CASSLAISRAGANVLTF
TGTGCCAGCAGCTTAGCAATTTCGCGAGCTGGGGCCAACGTCCTGACTTTC
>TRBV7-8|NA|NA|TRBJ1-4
CASSLSWAGDEKLFF
TGTGCCAGCAGCTTAAGCTGGGCGGGAGATGAAAAACTGTTTTTT
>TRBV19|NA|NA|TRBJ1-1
CASSIDRPGTEAFF
TGTGCCAGTAGTATAGATCGTCCCGGCACTGAAGCTTTCTTT
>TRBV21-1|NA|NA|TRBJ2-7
CASSKKRGRALSGAIYEQYF
TGTGCCAGCAGCAAAAAAAGGGGGAGGGCGCTTAGCGGGGCCATCTACGAGCAGTACTTC
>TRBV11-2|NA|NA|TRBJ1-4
CASSPGEKLFF
TGTGCCAGCAGCCCGGGTGAAAAACTGTTTTTT
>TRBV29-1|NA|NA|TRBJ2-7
CSVEVTGTYEQYF
TGCAGCGTTGAAGTCACAGGGACCTACGAGCAGTACTTC
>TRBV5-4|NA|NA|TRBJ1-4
CASSLGGTFSNEKLFF
TGTGCCAGCAGCCTGGGGGGGACTTTCTCGAATGAAAAACTGTTTTTT
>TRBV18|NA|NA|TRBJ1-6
CASSPSGNGNSPLHF
TGTGCCAGCTCACCTTCCGGGAACGGTAATTCACCCCTCCACTTT
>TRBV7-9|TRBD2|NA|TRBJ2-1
CASSASGGPGDEQFF
TGTGCCAGCAGCGCTAGCGGGGGGCCGGGGGATGAGCAGTTCTTC
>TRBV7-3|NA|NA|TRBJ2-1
CASSLTGGHNNEQFF
TGTGCCAGCAGCTTAACCGGGGGGCATAACAATGAGCAGTTCTTC